Each of the 22 T cell receptor beta chains below was sequenced from the same sample in a study of blood T cell repertoires in COVID-19. Clones were sequenced by immunoSEQ multiplex PCR, and TCRdb holds only the in-frame ones, with some missing. The sample includes about 190,000 clones, roughly 78% of them seen just once. Sequenced input: peripheral blood. The receptors shown here come from a woman aged 80 or older with active or convalescent COVID-19.

The gene calls are TRBV2 and TRBJ1-4; TRBD1 is a possible D gene (5 bases). Germline loops: CDR1 SNHLY, CDR2 FYNNEI. The CDR3 runs 14 residues. Trimming shortened V by 10 bases and J by 8 bases, and 20 bases separated the two germline ends. CDR3 nucleotides: TGTGCCACCGACGACGGGGGAGGTGGCGAAAAACTGTTTTTT. Translation: CATDDGGGGEKLFF.

The chain is built from TRBV30 and TRBJ2-7; TRBD2 might be the D (7 bases). V dropped 5 bases and J dropped 1 base, with 18 bases sitting between them. The CDR3 length is 15 residues. Germline assignment: CDR1 GTSNPN and CDR2 SVGIG (reference sequence). CDR3 in amino acids: CAWCGGGPPSYEQYF. For the CDR3, the DNA is TGTGCCTGGTGTGGGGGGGGGCCCCCGTCCTACGAGCAGTACTTC.

The sample holds one count of this clone. V and J are TRBV6-2 or TRBV6-3 and TRBJ1-5; 9 bases are a match to TRBD1. Germline V gene lookup returns CDR1 MNHEY and CDR2 SVGEGT. V lost 6 bases to trimming and J lost 5 bases; unmatched junction nucleotides: 8. The CDR3 is 15 residues long. The DNA for the CDR3 is TGTGCCAGCAGCTGGAGACAGGGGGAAGATCAGCCCCAGCATTTT. It codes for CASSWRQGEDQPQHF.

The gene calls are TRBV10-3 and TRBJ2-5, with 8 bases matching TRBD2. The CDR3 is made up of 14 amino acids. Looked up from germline, CDR1 is ENHRY and CDR2 is SYGVKD. J gave up 4 bases and V 3 bases, and 4 bases lay outside the gene matches. The CDR3: CAISDLSGGETQYF. The DNA of the CDR3 is TGTGCCATCAGTGACTTGAGCGGGGGAGAGACCCAGTACTTC.

The chain links TRBV18 to TRBJ1-5; D remains ambiguous. Looked up from germline, CDR1 is KGHSH and CDR2 is LQKENI. This CDR3 is built from 15 residues. V was pared by 3 bases and J by 2 bases, with 11 bases between. The CDR3 DNA reads as TGTGCCAGCTCACCGCCGTTTGAGGGCAATCAGCCCCAGCATTTT. Its protein is CASSPPFEGNQPQHF.

The chain carries TRBV6-6 and TRBJ2-3, with D uncertain. This CDR3 contains 14 residues. Germline V CDR1 and CDR2: MNHNY, SVGAGI (reference sequence). Trimming cost V 0 bases and J 6 bases, with 10 bases left between them. The CDR3 sequence is CASSYSRSTDTQYF. CDR3 sequence (DNA): TGTGCCAGCAGTTACTCGAGAAGTACTGATACGCAGTATTTT.

This clone occurred once. The chain is built from TRBV5-1 and TRBJ1-2; 8 bases match TRBD1. J was trimmed by 7 bases and V by 0 bases; bases with no gene match: 11. Looked up from germline, CDR1 is SGHRS and CDR2 is YFSETQ. The CDR3 is 16 amino acids. DNA of the CDR3: TGCGCCAGCAGCTTGGGTGGGGCAGGGGGCGTACGTGGCTACACCTTC. Its protein is CASSLGGAGGVRGYTF.

The chain links TRBV6-1 to TRBJ1-1, with D unclear. The CDR3 has 15 amino acids. Germline V gene sequence: CDR1 MNHNS, CDR2 SASEGT. The ends were cut back, 1 base at V and 1 base at J, with 10 bases in the middle. CDR3 in amino acids: CASSEGRRPNTEAFF. The CDR3 DNA reads as TGTGCCAGCAGTGAAGGTCGGAGACCGAACACTGAAGCTTTCTTT.

This clone was recorded a few times. The chain is built from TRBV7-2 and TRBJ1-2; TRBD1 matches 11 bases. The CDR3 is 16 residues long. Unmatched junction bases numbered 6, after V lost 2 bases and J lost 4 bases. Per the germline V gene, CDR1 is SGHTA and CDR2 is FQGNSA. The CDR3 DNA reads as TGTGCCAGCAGCTTAAATAGGGACAGGGGGAGCTATGGCTACACCTTC. Translating gives CASSLNRDRGSYGYTF.

This clone was seen just once. The chain is built from TRBV6-5 and TRBJ1-2, with D tentatively TRBD1 (5 bases). The length of the CDR3 is 13 residues. The V gene lost 2 bases and the J gene lost 8 bases, with 12 bases spanning the gap. Germline loops: CDR1 MNHEY, CDR2 SVGAGI. The CDR3 DNA is TGTGCCAGCAGTTACACGGAGGGGAGAGGCTACACCTTC. Its protein product is CASSYTEGRGYTF.

CDR3: CASSTLLAGTDTQYF. The DNA for the CDR3 is TGTGCCAGCAGCACGCTACTAGCGGGCACAGATACGCAGTATTTT. This chain connects TRBV6-2 or TRBV6-3 to TRBJ2-3; 8 bases align to TRBD2. Germline V gene data show CDR1 as MNHEY and CDR2 as SVGEGT. J gave up 1 base and V 6 bases, and 6 bases lay outside the gene matches. The CDR3 is 15 amino acids.

Here the CDR3 reads CSVVPLDRTNTIYF. In DNA form, the CDR3 reads TGCAGCGTAGTTCCTTTGGACAGAACGAACACCATATATTTT. This chain uses TRBV29-1 with TRBJ1-3, with a possible D match to TRBD1 (6 bases). The CDR3 runs 14 residues. The V end lost 6 bases, the J end lost 7 bases, and 19 bases lay between the germline ends. Germline V gene sequence: CDR1 SQVTM, CDR2 ANQGSEA.

This chain connects TRBV11-1 to TRBJ2-1; tentative D call: TRBD1 (5 bases). Per the germline V gene, CDR1 is SGHAT and CDR2 is FQDESV (reference sequence). Trimming stripped 2 bases from V and 4 bases from J, with 12 bases between. This CDR3 has 15 amino acids. The CDR3 protein is CASSLSGLGYNEQFF. As DNA, the CDR3 is TGTGCCAGCAGCTTATCAGGGTTGGGATACAATGAGCAGTTCTTC.

V and J are TRBV6-5 and TRBJ1-2; D ambiguous. The germline CDR1 and CDR2 sequences are MNHEY and SVGAGI. V lost 0 bases and J 5 bases, leaving 13 bases between the germline ends. The CDR3 has 15 residues. DNA of the CDR3: TGTGCCAGCAGTTACTCCTCAGCGGGAGGGTATGGCTACACCTTC. The encoded protein is CASSYSSAGGYGYTF.

The chain is built from TRBV20-1 and TRBJ1-2; the D is unclear. Germline V gives CDR1 DFQATT, CDR2 SNEGSKA (reference sequence). V dropped 3 bases and J dropped 4 bases, with 6 bases sitting between them. The CDR3 spans 11 residues. DNA for the CDR3: TGCAGTGCTAGGAGAGTCTATGGCTACACCTTC. Translated: CSARRVYGYTF.

The rearrangement uses TRBV5-1 and TRBJ1-5; 8 nucleotides agree with TRBD1. The CDR3 sequence is 18 residues long. V lost 3 bases, J lost 0 bases, and 11 bases stayed unmatched. Germline CDR1 reads SGHRS; CDR2 reads YFSETQ. This CDR3 is CASSSPRQGLYSNQPQHF. The DNA of the CDR3 is TGCGCCAGCAGCTCGCCGAGACAGGGGCTATATAGCAATCAGCCCCAGCATTTT.

This chain links TRBV6-5 with TRBJ2-2; D might be TRBD2 (5 bases). The germline V gene encodes CDR1 MNHEY and CDR2 SVGAGI. The V and J ends lost 7 bases and 4 bases respectively, with 10 bases between them. CDR3 length: 13 amino acids. This chain's CDR3 is CASTGMATGELFF. The CDR3 DNA reads TGTGCCAGCACCGGGATGGCCACCGGGGAGCTGTTTTTT.

V gene TRBV9 combines with J gene TRBJ2-5; no definite D call. Germline-derived CDR1 and CDR2 are SGDLS and YYNGEE. The germline V and J ends were trimmed by 1 base and 5 bases, with 6 bases remaining between them. This CDR3 has 12 amino acids. CDR3 coding DNA: TGTGCCAGCAGCGTATACGGGGAGACCCAGTACTTC. Translation gives CASSVYGETQYF.

This chain connects TRBV5-4 to TRBJ2-7; no firm D call. Germline V CDR1 and CDR2: SGHNT, YYREEE (reference sequence). V was trimmed by 0 bases and J by 2 bases, leaving 9 bases between them. The CDR3 consists of 14 residues. The CDR3 spells CASSLVGRTYEQYF. CDR3 DNA sequence: TGTGCCAGCAGCTTGGTGGGCCGAACCTACGAGCAGTACTTC.

This sequence joins TRBV6-5 and TRBJ2-5; possibly TRBD2 for D (6 bases). Trimming pared 8 bases from V and 1 base from J, leaving 11 bases between. This CDR3 has 13 residues. Per germline, CDR1 MNHEY and CDR2 SVGAGI. Written as DNA, the CDR3 is TGTGCCAGCCGTCGTAGCGGCCAAGAGACCCAGTACTTC. Amino acid sequence: CASRRSGQETQYF.

The J gene is TRBJ1-1, the V gene TRBV4-1; 8 nucleotides agree with TRBD1. Germline V gene sequence: CDR1 MGHRA, CDR2 YSYEKL. With 3 bases clipped from V and 2 bases from J, the junction kept 5 bases outside the gene matches. This CDR3 is 15 amino acids long. CDR3 nucleotides: TGCGCCAGCAGCCACTTGGACAGGGTAAACACTGAAGCTTTCTTT. Amino acids: CASSHLDRVNTEAFF.

The CDR3 DNA reads TGTGCCAGTAAATTGGCGGGGCTGGACACCGGGGAGCTGTTTTTT. This translates into CASKLAGLDTGELFF. This chain links TRBV19 with TRBJ2-2, with D tentatively TRBD2 (6 bases). The CDR3 is 15 residues long. Trimming left V 7 bases short and J 3 bases short, with 15 bases between. Germline V gives CDR1 LNHDA, CDR2 SQIVND (reference sequence).